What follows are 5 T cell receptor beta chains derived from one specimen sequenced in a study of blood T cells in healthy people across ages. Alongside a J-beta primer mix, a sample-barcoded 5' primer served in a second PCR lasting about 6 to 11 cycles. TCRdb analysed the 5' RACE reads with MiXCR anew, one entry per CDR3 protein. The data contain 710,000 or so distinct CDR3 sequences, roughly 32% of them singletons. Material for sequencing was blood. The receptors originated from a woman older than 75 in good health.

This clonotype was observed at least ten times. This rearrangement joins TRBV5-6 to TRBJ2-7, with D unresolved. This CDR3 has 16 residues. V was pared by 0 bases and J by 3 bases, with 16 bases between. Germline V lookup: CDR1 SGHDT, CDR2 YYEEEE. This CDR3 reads CASSLAGQAKDYEQYF. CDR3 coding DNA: TGTGCCAGCAGCTTGGCCGGTCAGGCCAAGGACTACGAGCAGTACTTC.

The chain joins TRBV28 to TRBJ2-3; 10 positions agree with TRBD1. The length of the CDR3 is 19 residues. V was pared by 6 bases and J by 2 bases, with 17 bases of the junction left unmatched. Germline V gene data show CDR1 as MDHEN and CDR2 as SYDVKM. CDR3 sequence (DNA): TGTGCCAGCAGCCTACCGGGACAGGGGTTTGGGGGACACACAGATACGCAGTATTTT. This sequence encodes CASSLPGQGFGGHTDTQYF.

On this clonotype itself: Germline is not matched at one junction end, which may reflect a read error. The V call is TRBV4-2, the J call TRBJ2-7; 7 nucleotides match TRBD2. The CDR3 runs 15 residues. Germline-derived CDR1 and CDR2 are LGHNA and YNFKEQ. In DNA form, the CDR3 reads TGTGCCAGCGGCCAAGGGAGCGGGGAGACCTACGAGCAGTACTTC. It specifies CASGQGSGETYEQYF.

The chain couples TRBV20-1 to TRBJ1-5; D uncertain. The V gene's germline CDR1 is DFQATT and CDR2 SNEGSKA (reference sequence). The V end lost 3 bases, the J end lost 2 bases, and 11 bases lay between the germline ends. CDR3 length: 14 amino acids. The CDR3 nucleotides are TGCAGTGCTAGCACCGGGAACGGCAATCAGCCCCAGCATTTT. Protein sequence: CSASTGNGNQPQHF.

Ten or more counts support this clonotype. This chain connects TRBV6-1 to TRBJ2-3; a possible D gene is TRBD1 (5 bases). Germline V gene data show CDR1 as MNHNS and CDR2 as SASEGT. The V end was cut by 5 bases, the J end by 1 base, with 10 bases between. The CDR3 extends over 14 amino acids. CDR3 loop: CASSLIRGTDTQYF. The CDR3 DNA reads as TGTGCCAGCAGTTTAATCAGGGGCACAGATACGCAGTATTTT.